This passage covers 9 T cell receptor beta chains from one sample sequenced in a study. Clones were read by immunoSEQ multiplex PCR, and TCRdb kept only the in-frame ones, dropping some. Of about 68,000 clones in the sample, around 93% were seen once. Sample: PBMCs. These receptors were collected from a man between 40 and 49 years old with rheumatoid arthritis.

The chain recombines TRBV7-9 with TRBJ2-4; 11 positions agree with TRBD2. With V trimmed by 5 bases and J by 7 bases, 4 bases remained unmatched. The germline gives CDR1 SEHNR, CDR2 FQNEAQ (reference sequence). The CDR3 length is 14 residues. The chain's CDR3 is CASSLVAGGNIQYF. The CDR3 coding sequence is TGTGCCAGCAGCCTTGTAGCGGGAGGGAACATTCAGTACTTC.

V gene TRBV6-2 or TRBV6-3 combines with J gene TRBJ2-6, with D tentatively TRBD1 or TRBD2 (7 bases each). Between the trimmed V and J ends, which lost 5 bases and 2 bases, there was a span of 19 bases. The CDR3 loop spans 18 amino acids. Germline loops: CDR1 MNHEY, CDR2 SVGEGT. CDR3 bases: TGTGCCAGCAGTACCCGGGGAGGGGGCGCCGCTGGGGCCAACGTCCTGACTTTC. It yields the protein CASSTRGGGAAGANVLTF.

This chain joins TRBV2 and TRBJ2-2; unclear D gene. V lost 6 bases and J lost 1, with 15 bases in between. The CDR3 consists of 16 residues. The germline V gene has CDR1 SNHLY and CDR2 FYNNEI. Here the CDR3 reads CASRGPGQQNTGELFF. CDR3 DNA: TGTGCCAGCAGAGGACCGGGCCAACAGAACACCGGGGAGCTGTTTTTT.

The rearrangement uses TRBV19 and TRBJ2-7, with D possibly matching TRBD2 (7 bases). The CDR3 is 14 residues long. Germline assignment: CDR1 LNHDA and CDR2 SQIVND (reference sequence). Trimming removed 6 bases from V and 4 bases from J, with 16 bases in between. The CDR3 DNA is TGTGCCAGTAGCTTAGGGGGGGCTTTATACGAGCAGTACTTC. This codes for CASSLGGALYEQYF.

V is TRBV25-1 and J is TRBJ2-6; D may be TRBD1 (6 bases). The germline V gene has CDR1 MGHDK and CDR2 SYGVNS. Trimming removed 3 bases from V and 10 bases from J, with 16 bases in between. The CDR3 contains 15 residues. The CDR3 DNA reads TGTGCCAGCAGTGAGGACAGCGACTCCCTAAACGTCCTGACTTTC. It yields the protein CASSEDSDSLNVLTF.

The chain uses TRBV18 and TRBJ2-7, with 7 bases identical to TRBD1. The V gene end was trimmed by 4 bases and the J gene end by 5 bases; junction bases not matched to a gene: 8. The CDR3 sequence is 14 residues long. Germline CDR1 is KGHSH and CDR2 is LQKENI. CDR3 DNA sequence: TGTGCCAGCTCACAACCACAGGGGCCCCACGAGCAGTACTTC. This sequence encodes CASSQPQGPHEQYF.

The sample holds one count of this clone. The chain couples TRBV2 to TRBJ2-3, with unresolved D. The CDR3 is 14 residues long. V gave up 7 bases and J gave up 2 bases, with 13 bases separating them. In germline, CDR1 is SNHLY, CDR2 FYNNEI. CDR3 sequence (DNA): TGTGCCAGCACCAGAGGAGATAACACAGATACGCAGTATTTT. This gives the protein CASTRGDNTDTQYF.

This chain connects TRBV28 to TRBJ1-5, with 8 bases that match TRBD1. In germline, CDR1 is MDHEN, CDR2 SYDVKM. CDR3 length equals 17 residues. The junction had 14 bases not matched to a gene; V was cut back by 6 bases and J by 4 bases. The CDR3 coding sequence is TGTGCCAGCAGCCGTCCCGCTCCGGGACAGGCTAATCAGCCCCAGCATTTT. It is translated as CASSRPAPGQANQPQHF.

The chain uses TRBV2 and TRBJ2-2; the D gene is possibly TRBD1 (6 bases). Germline V CDR1 and CDR2: SNHLY, FYNNEI. V was trimmed by 5 bases and J by 6 bases, leaving 13 bases between them. This CDR3 region has 14 residues. The CDR3 sequence is CASSSTGYSGELFF. The CDR3 nucleotides read TGTGCCAGCAGTTCAACAGGGTACTCCGGGGAGCTGTTTTTT. The full variable domain, rest sourced from reference TRBV2 and TRBJ2-2, is EPEVTQTPSHQVTQMGQEVILRCVPISNHLYFYWYRQILGQKVEFLVSFYNNEISEKSEIFDDQFSVERPDGSNFTLKIRSTKLEDSAMYFCASSSTGYSGELFFGEGSRLTVL.